The 26 T cell receptor beta chains below come from one sample, sequenced in a study of a mutant IDH1 vaccine in newly diagnosed glioma. Specified time point: baseline, week 1 (first vaccination visit). Treatment indicated: pre-vaccination baseline after standard-of-care therapy. Clones were read by immunoSEQ multiplex PCR, and TCRdb kept only the in-frame ones, dropping some. Of fewer than 45,000 clones listed, more than 90% were seen once; the top ten hold 15% to 20%. The input for sequencing was PBMCs, taken from a glioma patient treated with radiotherapy, temozolomide or both. The receptors derive from a man aged 18 to 35 with glioma.

The chain joins TRBV5-4 to TRBJ1-2; weak D call: TRBD1 (6 bases). Deletions cut 3 bases from V and 7 bases from J, with 10 bases between. From germline, CDR1 is SGHNT and CDR2 YYREEE (reference sequence). There are 12 residues in the CDR3. The CDR3 DNA follows: TGTGCCAGCAGCTCTAACAGGGTTGGCTACACCTTC. Translating gives CASSSNRVGYTF.

DNA for the CDR3: TGTGCCTGGAGTGTAGGGACAGGCAATGAAGCTTTCTTT. It encodes CAWSVGTGNEAFF. J is TRBJ1-1 and V is TRBV30, with 8 bases matching TRBD1. From germline, CDR1 is GTSNPN and CDR2 SVGIG (reference sequence). Losses at the gene ends were 0 bases for V and 7 bases for J; bases not matched to a gene: 4. This CDR3 spans 13 amino acids.

The chain uses TRBV28 and TRBJ1-2; 7 bases map to TRBD1. This CDR3 is 14 amino acids long. V lost 2 bases and J lost 7; bases outside the gene matches: 7. Germline-derived CDR1 and CDR2 are MDHEN and SYDVKM. The CDR3 DNA sequence: TGTGCCAGCAGTTTAGGGCCAGGGGGGCTTGGCTACACCTTC. Residues: CASSLGPGGLGYTF.

This sequence joins TRBV2 and TRBJ2-3; the D is unclear. This CDR3 is built from 12 residues. The germline V gene has CDR1 SNHLY and CDR2 FYNNEI. V lost 4 bases and J lost 5, with 7 bases in between. CDR3 DNA: TGTGCCAGCAGTGCTCTAAAAGATACGCAGTATTTT. It yields the protein CASSALKDTQYF.

The J gene is TRBJ2-7, the V gene TRBV7-8, with D perhaps TRBD2 (5 bases). There are 14 residues in the CDR3. Germline V gene sequence: CDR1 SGHVS, CDR2 FQNEAQ. V was cut by 1 base and J by 4 bases, with 11 bases left in between. DNA for the CDR3: TGTGCCAGCAGCTTAGTCGGGGTATTGTACGAGCAGTACTTC. It is translated as CASSLVGVLYEQYF.

The gene calls are TRBV10-2 and TRBJ1-1, with D possibly being TRBD1 (5 bases). The CDR3 length is 16 residues. The V end lost 6 bases, the J end lost 1 base, and 18 bases lay between the germline ends. CDR1 is WSHSY, CDR2 SAAADI, per germline. CDR3 coding DNA: TGCGCCAGCAGCGACTGGTCAGGGATGACGAACACTGAAGCTTTCTTT. Amino acids: CASSDWSGMTNTEAFF.

V is TRBV6-1 and J is TRBJ1-5; D perhaps matches TRBD1 (6 bases). V was clipped by 6 bases and J by 0 bases, with 12 bases between them. Looked up from germline, CDR1 is MNHNS and CDR2 is SASEGT. The CDR3 extends over 15 amino acids. The CDR3 bases are TGTGCCAGCAGGCGAGGACAGTATAGCAATCAGCCCCAGCATTTT. This sequence encodes CASRRGQYSNQPQHF.

V gene TRBV30 combines with J gene TRBJ2-2; TRBD1 matches at 9 bases. Germline V gene sequence: CDR1 GTSNPN, CDR2 SVGIG (reference sequence). V shed 1 base, J shed 4 bases, and the junction held 1 base outside the gene matches. This CDR3 has 14 amino acids. Here the CDR3 reads CAWSDRGRTGELFF. CDR3 bases: TGTGCCTGGAGTGACAGGGGGCGCACCGGGGAGCTGTTTTTT.

This clone was detected a few times. This chain joins TRBV14 and TRBJ2-2, with TRBD1 as a possible D gene (7 bases). Trimming pared 2 bases from V and 5 bases from J, leaving 12 bases between. This CDR3 region has 15 residues. CDR1 and CDR2 from the germline V gene are SGHDN and FVKESK. CDR3 amino acids: CASSQTGAGTGELFF. CDR3 sequence (DNA): TGTGCCAGCAGCCAAACAGGGGCGGGGACCGGGGAGCTGTTTTTT.

The V call is TRBV7-8, the J call TRBJ2-1; TRBD1 agrees at 7 bases. CDR1 is SGHVS, CDR2 FQNEAQ, per germline. This CDR3 is 15 amino acids long. V shed 5 bases and J 2 bases; nucleotides not matched to a gene: 6. The chain's CDR3 is CASSPRRGTYNEQFF. The DNA of the CDR3 is TGTGCCAGCAGCCCGCGCAGGGGGACCTACAATGAGCAGTTCTTC.

This chain links TRBV30 with TRBJ1-5; D is ambiguous. From germline, CDR1 is GTSNPN and CDR2 SVGIG (reference sequence). The CDR3 is 13 amino acids. Between the trimmed V and J ends, which lost 2 bases and 2 bases, there was a span of 7 bases. CDR3 DNA: TGTGCCTGGAGTATTCAGGGCAATCAGCCCCAGCATTTT. It yields the protein CAWSIQGNQPQHF.

This clone was seen only once. The chain employs TRBV18 and TRBJ2-7, with a possible D match to TRBD2 (5 bases). Germline CDR1 KGHSH, CDR2 LQKENI. This CDR3 contains 13 residues. V lost 6 bases and J lost 3, with 12 bases in between. CDR3 nucleotide sequence: TGTGCCAGCTCTCCGACTATATTCTACGAGCAGTACTTC. Its translation is CASSPTIFYEQYF.

The rearrangement links TRBV7-2 to TRBJ2-7, with D possibly being TRBD1 (5 bases). V lost 0 bases, J lost 2 bases, and 20 bases lay in between. The germline V gene encodes CDR1 SGHTA and CDR2 FQGNSA. The CDR3 runs to 18 residues. In DNA, the CDR3 is TGTGCCAGCAGCTTAGCGGGTTCCTCATTGGGGCCAACCTACGAGCAGTACTTC. Translated, it gives CASSLAGSSLGPTYEQYF.

The chain uses TRBV9 and TRBJ2-7; possibly TRBD1 or TRBD2 for D (5 bases each). In germline, CDR1 is SGDLS, CDR2 YYNGEE. Trimming pared 0 bases from V and 5 bases from J, leaving 9 bases between. This CDR3 is built from 13 residues. CDR3 in amino acids: CASSVGLGDEQYF. The CDR3, as DNA: TGTGCCAGCAGCGTAGGCTTGGGGGACGAGCAGTACTTC.

The V gene is TRBV7-2, the J gene TRBJ2-1; D may be TRBD1 (5 bases). Trimming left V 1 base short and J 8 bases short, with 15 bases between. The CDR3 spans 15 residues. The germline V gene encodes CDR1 SGHTA and CDR2 FQGNSA. The CDR3 sequence: CASSLDQTARYEQFF. CDR3 nucleotide sequence: TGTGCCAGCAGCTTAGACCAGACAGCGAGGTATGAGCAGTTCTTC.

The chain joins TRBV6-4 to TRBJ2-2; D gene ambiguous. Per germline, CDR1 MRHNA and CDR2 SNTAGT. Trimming shortened V by 2 bases and J by 3 bases, and 4 bases separated the two germline ends. The CDR3 is made up of 13 amino acids. CDR3 sequence: CASSDRDTGELFF. CDR3 in DNA: TGTGCCAGCAGTGACAGGGACACCGGGGAGCTGTTTTTT.

The chain combines TRBV30 with TRBJ1-1; TRBD1 aligns across 7 bases. The CDR3 is made up of 12 amino acids. The V segment lost 5 bases and the J segment 0 bases; nucleotides outside the gene matches: 0. Germline CDR1 is GTSNPN and CDR2 is SVGIG (reference sequence). The CDR3 reads CAWGTVNTEAFF. The CDR3, as DNA: TGTGCCTGGGGGACAGTGAACACTGAAGCTTTCTTT.

This rearrangement joins TRBV27 to TRBJ1-5; D might be TRBD1 (5 bases). The CDR3 has 16 residues. Germline V gene data show CDR1 as MNHEY and CDR2 as SMNVEV (reference sequence). V lost 5 bases and J 0 bases, leaving 14 bases between the germline ends. The CDR3 bases are TGTGCCAGCAGTCCAGACAGCCATTATAGCAATCAGCCCCAGCATTTT. Protein sequence: CASSPDSHYSNQPQHF.

The rearrangement links TRBV29-1 to TRBJ1-1; D gene ambiguous. The germline V gene has CDR1 SQVTM and CDR2 ANQGSEA. Trimming left V 7 bases short and J 0 bases short, with 15 bases between. CDR3 length: 14 residues. The CDR3 nucleotides read TGCAGCGCTGGGTTAGGGCCTCTGAACACTGAAGCTTTCTTT. This translates into CSAGLGPLNTEAFF.

This sequence joins TRBV28 and TRBJ1-6, with D unclear. The CDR3 covers 14 residues. V gave up 7 bases and J gave up 0 bases, with 7 bases separating them. Germline CDR1 MDHEN, CDR2 SYDVKM. This CDR3 reads CASIESSYNSPLHF. As DNA, the CDR3 is TGTGCCAGCATCGAGAGCTCCTATAATTCACCCCTCCACTTT. Full variable domain (missing parts from reference TRBV28 and TRBJ1-6): DVKVTQSSRYLVKRTGEKVFLECVQDMDHENMFWYRQDPGLGLRLIYFSYDVKMKEKGDIPEGYSVSREKKERFSLILESASTNQTSMYLCASIESSYNSPLHFGNGTRLTVT.

The rearrangement uses TRBV27 and TRBJ1-6; D is possibly TRBD1 (5 bases). Germline V gene lookup returns CDR1 MNHEY and CDR2 SMNVEV (reference sequence). V lost 6 bases to trimming and J lost 4 bases, with 19 bases between them. The CDR3 has 17 residues. CDR3 sequence reads: CASSPSPVQGYNSPLHF. In nucleotides, the CDR3 is TGTGCCAGCAGCCCAAGCCCTGTCCAGGGTTATAATTCACCCCTCCACTTT.

The V and J genes are TRBV29-1 and TRBJ2-5; D uncertain. The V end was cut by 3 bases, the J end by 2 bases, with 7 bases between. The CDR3 spans 12 residues. In germline, CDR1 is SQVTM, CDR2 ANQGSEA. CDR3 DNA: TGCAGCGTTGAGAGTGAACAAGAGACCCAGTACTTC. Its translation is CSVESEQETQYF. The complete variable domain, with remaining parts taken from reference TRBV29-1 and TRBJ2-5, reads SAVISQKPSRDICQRGTSLTIQCQVDSQVTMMFWYRQQPGQSLTLIATANQGSEATYESGFVIDKFPISRPNLTFSTLTVSNMSPEDSSIYLCSVESEQETQYFGPGTRLLVL.

This chain joins TRBV6-6 and TRBJ2-3; D unclear. The CDR3 is 15 amino acids. The germline V and J ends were trimmed by 6 bases and 4 bases, with 17 bases remaining between them. Germline values: CDR1 MNHNY, CDR2 SVGAGI (reference sequence). CDR3 region: CASSLRAIGADTQYF. CDR3 in DNA: TGTGCCAGCAGCCTTCGGGCGATTGGCGCAGATACGCAGTATTTT.

The V and J genes are TRBV5-6 and TRBJ2-3; D gene unclear. The germline CDR1 and CDR2 sequences are SGHDT and YYEEEE. Deletions cut 1 base from V and 9 bases from J, with 12 bases between. This CDR3 has 13 amino acids. The CDR3 here is CASSLLPGPTQYF. CDR3 DNA sequence: TGTGCCAGCAGCTTGTTACCGGGTCCGACGCAGTATTTT.

In its sample, this clone was seen once. The chain joins TRBV7-6 to TRBJ2-1; 8 bases line up with TRBD1. The length of the CDR3 is 15 residues. The junction had 5 bases not matched to a gene; V was cut back by 5 bases and J by 2 bases. Germline-derived CDR1 and CDR2 are SGHVS and FNYEAQ. CDR3 DNA: TGTGCCAGCAGCCCCGGGACAGGTCCCTACAATGAGCAGTTCTTC. Translated, it gives CASSPGTGPYNEQFF.

The chain couples TRBV6-5 to TRBJ1-3, with 9 nucleotides matching TRBD1. This CDR3 comprises 15 residues. The V and J ends lost 6 bases and 1 base, in that order; junction bases with no gene match: 4. Germline values: CDR1 MNHEY, CDR2 SVGAGI. The CDR3 region is CASSPDRGSGNTIYF. The CDR3 nucleotides are TGTGCCAGCAGCCCAGACAGGGGGTCTGGAAACACCATATATTTT.